This T cell receptor beta chain was retrieved from a study of T cell clones after liver transplantation. Looking at the study overall: Standard immunosuppression, with no induction, continued until 12-24 months after transplant.

Alloreactive TCRbeta sequences came from sequencing proliferating CFSE-low cells in the MLR. As regards this clone: The antigen is not known.

TCRdb's table, derived via immunoSEQ multiplex PCR, lists solely in-frame clones and lacks some. The sample holds more than 2,000 clones, under 25% seen once. Germline CDR1 and CDR2: SGHVT and SQSDAQ. V dropped 5 bases and J dropped 3 bases, with 10 bases sitting between them. This CDR3 spans 13 amino acids. Notes on the study in general: In 5 of 8 subjects, circulating graft-donor-reactive CD4 TCRbeta sequences fell significantly after transplant.

The TCR was taken from a human patient who received a liver transplant. The graft donor may account for some of the T cells. The rearrangement uses TRBV7-4 and TRBJ1-1; TRBD1 is a possible D gene (5 bases). The specimen was CD8+ T cells from cultured PBMCs. The CDR3 bases are TGTGCCAGCAGCGAGAAAGGGGACACTGAAGCTTTCTTT. Translation gives CASSEKGDTEAFF.